These T cell receptor beta chains were read from a single sample in a study of T cell clones after liver transplantation. TCRdb's table, derived via immunoSEQ multiplex PCR, lists solely in-frame clones and lacks some. The sample has tens of thousands of clones; roughly 80% are singletons. The sample was CD4+ T cells from blood, taken 12 months after liver transplant. Source of these receptors: a human patient who received a liver transplant. Some T cells could come from the graft donor. CDR3s include the opening cysteine and the closing phenylalanine or tryptophan. The D gene is left open where the match is weak.

J: TRBJ2-5
D: NA
V: TRBV30
CDR3: CAWSVGGTAETQYF

J: TRBJ1-3
D: NA
V: TRBV6-5
CDR3: CASSRGLPNGNTIYF

J: TRBJ1-1
D: NA
V: TRBV7-9
CDR3: CASSLEITEAFF

J: TRBJ1-1
D: TRBD1
V: TRBV7-2
CDR3: CASSPTGGLLRTEAFF

J: TRBJ2-3
D: TRBD2
V: TRBV7-2
CDR3: CASSLRRLAGNTDTQYF

J: TRBJ1-3
D: NA
V: TRBV18
CDR3: CASSPSQGPPSGNTIYF

J: TRBJ2-1
D: TRBD2
V: TRBV4-2
CDR3: CASSPSSGLAVNNEQFF

J: TRBJ2-5
D: TRBD2
V: TRBV5-4
CDR3: CASSLPSQGREKETQYF

J: TRBJ2-7
D: NA
V: TRBV5-1
CDR3: CASSLDRGSSYEQYF

J: TRBJ1-1
D: NA
V: TRBV7-9
CDR3: CASSLDPGRRVTEAFF

J: TRBJ1-4
D: NA
V: TRBV7-9
CDR3: CASSFRTGNEKLFF

J: TRBJ2-3
D: TRBD2
V: TRBV14
CDR3: CASSLLLGGGVNSDTQYF

J: TRBJ2-6
D: NA
V: TRBV5-1
CDR3: CASSLASGTGANVLTF

J: TRBJ1-1
D: NA
V: TRBV6-1
CDR3: CASSDSLGKVRGTEAFF

J: TRBJ1-4
D: NA
V: TRBV5-1
CDR3: CASSPPGFREKLFF

J: TRBJ2-7
D: TRBD2
V: TRBV4-3
CDR3: CASRPSIGTSGDEQYF

J: TRBJ1-2
D: NA
V: TRBV5-6
CDR3: CASSLDSYGYTF

J: TRBJ1-5
D: NA
V: TRBV9
CDR3: CASSVHQARVANQPQHF

J: TRBJ2-7
D: TRBD1
V: TRBV27
CDR3: CASSLRIDRARYEQYF

J: TRBJ1-2
D: TRBD1
V: TRBV18
CDR3: CASSPRDRSYGYTF

J: TRBJ2-7
D: TRBD2
V: TRBV9
CDR3: CASSPRTSAYEQYF

J: TRBJ1-3
D: NA
V: TRBV7-9
CDR3: CAGGLKGNTIYF

J: TRBJ2-6
D: TRBD1
V: TRBV19
CDR3: CASRSTGATSGANVLTF

J: TRBJ1-4
D: TRBD1
V: TRBV19
CDR3: CASSPQGRSEKLFF

J: TRBJ1-5
D: NA
V: TRBV9
CDR3: CASSVATSGNQPQHF

J: TRBJ2-7
D: NA
V: TRBV2
CDR3: CASSAWDLGEQYF

J: TRBJ1-5
D: NA
V: TRBV30
CDR3: CAWSVRENQPQHF

J: TRBJ2-1
D: NA
V: TRBV2
CDR3: CASSRTNNEQFF

J: TRBJ1-4
D: TRBD1
V: TRBV6-1
CDR3: CASSPRQGSNEKLFF

J: TRBJ2-1
D: TRBD1
V: TRBV7-3
CDR3: CASSRDRANNNEQFF

J: TRBJ1-1
D: TRBD1
V: TRBV11-2
CDR3: CASSSRTGTTEAFF

J: TRBJ2-1
D: TRBD1
V: TRBV6-4
CDR3: CASSPTRTGANEQFF

J: TRBJ2-7
D: NA
V: TRBV5-1
CDR3: CASSLEGKLYEQYF

J: TRBJ1-3
D: NA
V: TRBV11-2
CDR3: CASSLIQGSGNTIYF

J: TRBJ2-7
D: NA
V: TRBV28
CDR3: CASSFVGYEQYF

J: TRBJ1-5
D: NA
V: TRBV28
CDR3: CASRGEGWRNQPQHF

J: TRBJ2-1
D: TRBD1
V: TRBV18
CDR3: CASSPPQGANYNEQFF

J: TRBJ2-7
D: NA
V: TRBV12-2
CDR3: CASRLPDRVSVHEQYF

J: TRBJ2-2
D: TRBD2
V: TRBV5-1
CDR3: CASSLTNNPGTSGHANTGELFF

J: TRBJ1-5
D: NA
V: TRBV10-2
CDR3: CASTSNYNQPQHF

J: TRBJ1-1
D: NA
V: TRBV7-3
CDR3: CASSQTNLAGAGTEAFF

J: TRBJ2-2
D: NA
V: TRBV5-4
CDR3: CASSLGLKTGELFF

J: TRBJ2-7
D: NA
V: TRBV27
CDR3: CASSLVAAYEQYF

J: TRBJ2-7
D: NA
V: TRBV9
CDR3: CASSSRGGGRGSWQYF

J: TRBJ2-7
D: NA
V: TRBV5-1
CDR3: CASSLVVSPYEQYF

J: TRBJ1-3
D: NA
V: TRBV14
CDR3: CASSPGHSGNTIYF

J: TRBJ2-2
D: NA
V: TRBV27
CDR3: CASSLPPRTGTGELFF

J: TRBJ2-2
D: NA
V: TRBV9
CDR3: CASQTGPSNTGELFF

J: TRBJ2-7
D: TRBD2
V: TRBV7-9
CDR3: CASRSGGGPEQYF

J: TRBJ1-4
D: NA
V: TRBV28
CDR3: CASSLRGEVFF